This T cell receptor (beta chain) is from a study of human T cells and chemical hapten exposure (TCRdb year 2021). A note on the overall study: For sensitization, 2% DPC in acetone was applied to a roughly 2 cm by roughly 2 cm area of upper inner arm skin. Libraries were pooled for sequencing, and per-sample TCR yields varied mainly because of small differences in library volumes within the pool. Alopecia areata with under or over 50% scalp involvement, alopecia totalis and alopecia universalis were represented in the patient cohort, which was mostly female. Throughout the roughly 23-week study period, patients were also given weekly therapeutic DPC doses on the scalp. Blood for TCR sequencing was provided by twenty-nine alopecia patients at one to four time points (pre-sensitization, 2, 6 and 24 weeks). Patch testing was performed on the upper back with Finn chambers containing 0.01% DPC, and the patch tests were scored after 6 days according to International Contact Dermatitis Research Group standards. In alopecia patients, the study followed how the peripheral blood TCR repertoire changed in vivo over primary and secondary sensitization to diphenylcyclopropenone (DPC), a hapten. Patient blood was sampled pre-sensitization (week 0) and at 2, 6 and about 24 weeks after DPC sensitization. General conclusions and limits of the study: Significantly more large CDR3 similarity clusters were formed by expanded TCRs than by pre-sensitization or healthy control sets, consistent with antigen-driven responses. After repeated subsampling, changes were observed in the strength of the expansion versus patch-test correlation and in the threshold at which the correlation became significant. The number of PT1 expanded TCRs positively correlated with patch test score, significant at thresholds 8, 16 and 32 but not 4. The number of TCRs above 1 in 1000 frequency did not change with DPC sensitization; there was no evidence of global repertoire structure alterations. Because every patient had alopecia, a presumed autoimmune disease, the patients' immune response might differ from that of healthy individuals.

The method behind the library was RACE. The instrument given in TCRdb is NextSeq 500. During library preparation, unique molecular identifiers were attached to individual cDNA molecules so that TCRs could be counted in a quantitative, reproducible way. Both TCR alpha and TCR beta chains were sequenced from each blood RNA sample. The authors' pipeline ran thus. The median number of TCRs per sample was some 100,000, ranging from roughly 20,000 to 700,000. V, J and CDR3 annotation of the TCR reads was performed with the Decombinator software suite. For PS versus PT1 abundance plots, all samples were subsampled to the same number of TCRs (28,000). Expanded TCRs were defined as absent before sensitization and observed at least eight times at the 2-week time point. TCRdb cleaned the public reads at Q25 with fastp, built clones with MiXCR and kept in-frame beta chains. Rows with one shared CDR3 protein collapse into an entry with the most common genes and DNA. The V and J calls follow TCRdb's processing rather than the paper's. In all, the sample holds 180,000 or so distinct CDR3 sequences, and more than 25% of those were seen once. Approximately 3% of the sample is held by the ten biggest clonotypes.

Taken with the paper, the label for time point translates to: pre-sensitization, week 0. In the paper's terms, the treatment or condition label means: therapeutic diphenylcyclopropenone sensitization with weekly scalp DPC. Blood at each patch-test visit was drawn before the patch test was applied. To be eligible, patients had to be aged 18 to 70, diagnosed with alopecia and judged suitable for DPC therapy, while pregnant patients were excluded. Unfractionated whole blood was collected in Tempus Blood RNA tubes, and total RNA was extracted from that blood. In regard to this clonotype: Its specific antigen is unknown. Qualities for individual bases were not recorded, and no much larger clone is one base off.

CDR1 is given as SNHLY and CDR2 as FYNNEI, both from the germline V gene. Inclusive of the bounding cysteine and phenylalanine, the CDR3 is 18 residues long. This entry keeps only the CDR3 DNA: 54 bases, framed from base 1. Germline trimming amounts to 3 bases on V and 2 bases on J, with 15 as the count of junction bases outside the gene matches. The chain employs TRBV2 and TRBJ1-2; the junction holds 7 bases that match TRBD1. The material was whole blood, obtained in connection with sensitization to the hapten diphenylcyclopropenone (DPC). The sequence was collected from a woman in her 30s with alopecia areata. Some clones in this sample may be carry-over from other donors' samples. The DNA is TGTGCCAGCAGTGACAACCACCTGACAGGGAATCACAACTATGGCTACACCTTC. Translation gives CASSDNHLTGNHNYGYTF. Reference TRBV2 and TRBJ1-2 genes cover what lies past the CDR3, so the full variable domain is EPEVTQTPSHQVTQMGQEVILRCVPISNHLYFYWYRQILGQKVEFLVSFYNNEISEKSEIFDDQFSVERPDGSNFTLKIRSTKLEDSAMYFCASSDNHLTGNHNYGYTFGSGTRLTVV.